This T cell receptor (beta chain) was captured by sequencing in a study of control samples from healthy donors and cancer patients. Germline V gene lookup returns CDR1 SGHNT and CDR2 YYREEE (reference sequence). Trimming pared 2 bases from V and 5 bases from J, leaving 11 bases between. The CDR3 runs 13 residues. TCRdb keeps only in-frame clones here, not all; method: immunoSEQ multiplex PCR. Here the sample spans under 150,000 clones, approximately 92% being singletons. The chain combines TRBV5-4 with TRBJ2-7; the D gene is possibly TRBD2 (5 bases). Sample: blood. The TCR sequence derives from a young man in good health. CDR3 coding DNA: TGTGCCAGCAGCTTCCCCGGGATCCACGAGCAGTACTTC. Amino acid sequence: CASSFPGIHEQYF.